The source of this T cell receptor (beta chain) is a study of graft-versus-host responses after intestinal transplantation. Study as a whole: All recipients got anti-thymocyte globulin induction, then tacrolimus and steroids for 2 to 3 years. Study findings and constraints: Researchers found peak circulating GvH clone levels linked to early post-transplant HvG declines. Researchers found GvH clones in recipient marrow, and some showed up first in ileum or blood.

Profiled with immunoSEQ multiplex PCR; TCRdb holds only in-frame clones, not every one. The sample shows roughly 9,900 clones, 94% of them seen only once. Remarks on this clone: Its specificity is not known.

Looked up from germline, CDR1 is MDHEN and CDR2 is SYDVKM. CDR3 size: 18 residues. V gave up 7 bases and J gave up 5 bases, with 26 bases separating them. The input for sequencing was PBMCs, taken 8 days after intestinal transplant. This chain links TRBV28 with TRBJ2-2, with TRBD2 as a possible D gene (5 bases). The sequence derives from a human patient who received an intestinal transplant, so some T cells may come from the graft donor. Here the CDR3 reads CASTPGKGLPIFTGELFF. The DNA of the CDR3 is TGTGCCAGCACCCCCGGGAAGGGCCTCCCTATTTTTACCGGGGAGCTGTTTTTT.